Below, 18 T cell receptor beta chains from the same sample are listed, as sequenced in a study of T cells in Graves' hyperthyroidism and ophthalmopathy. Regions amplified from RNA transcripts were the TCR beta CDR3 regions. HTBI primers were used for first-round RT-PCR of the TCR CDR3. One entry per CDR3 protein, called by TCRdb with MiXCR from the multiplex PCR reads. Of hundreds of thousands of distinct CDR3 sequences in the sample, around 15% were seen once. Source material: blood. The receptor set was obtained from a woman between 40 and 55 years old with Graves' ophthalmopathy.

The chain employs TRBV20-1 and TRBJ1-6; 8 bases are shared with TRBD1. The CDR3 is 16 residues long. From germline, CDR1 is DFQATT and CDR2 SNEGSKA (reference sequence). V gave up 0 bases and J gave up 8 bases; unmatched junction bases: 9. CDR3 amino acids: CSARDPHRGYDSPLHF. The CDR3 DNA reads as TGCAGTGCTAGAGACCCCCACAGGGGGTATGATTCACCCCTCCACTTT.

This clonotype was seen only a few times. The genes are TRBV9 and TRBJ2-1; D not resolved. The CDR3 runs to 16 residues. The V gene lost 1 base and the J gene lost 0 bases, with 11 bases spanning the gap. CDR1 is SGDLS, CDR2 YYNGEE, per germline. In DNA, the CDR3 is TGTGCCAGCAGCGTACAATTACGGAGCTCCTACAATGAGCAGTTCTTC. This sequence encodes CASSVQLRSSYNEQFF. Complete variable domain (other parts from reference TRBV9 and TRBJ2-1): DSGVTQTPKHLITATGQRVTLRCSPRSGDLSVYWYQQSLDQGLQFLIQYYNGEERAKGNILERFSAQQFPDLHSELNLSSLELGDSALYFCASSVQLRSSYNEQFFGPGTRLTVL.

In this sample, this clonotype turned up many times. This chain uses TRBV5-8 with TRBJ1-1; D gene uncertain. Trimming left V 4 bases short and J 4 bases short, with 14 bases between. Per the germline V gene, CDR1 is SGHTS and CDR2 is YDEGEE. This CDR3 spans 14 amino acids. The CDR3 sequence is CASSQAPGSTEAFF. In DNA form, the CDR3 reads TGTGCCAGCAGCCAGGCGCCGGGGAGCACTGAAGCTTTCTTT.

The table lists this clonotype with many counts. V is TRBV2 and J is TRBJ2-3; 8 nucleotides line up with TRBD2. Per the germline V gene, CDR1 is SNHLY and CDR2 is FYNNEI. The V segment lost 7 bases and the J segment 5 bases; nucleotides outside the gene matches: 11. The CDR3 has 15 amino acids. CDR3 protein: CASNGASGQGDTQYF. As DNA, the CDR3 is TGTGCCAGCAACGGGGCTAGCGGGCAAGGAGATACGCAGTATTTT. Drawing the rest from reference TRBV2 and TRBJ2-3, the complete variable domain is EPEVTQTPSHQVTQMGQEVILRCVPISNHLYFYWYRQILGQKVEFLVSFYNNEISEKSEIFDDQFSVERPDGSNFTLKIRSTKLEDSAMYFCASNGASGQGDTQYFGPGTRLTVL.

Ten or more counts support this clonotype. The J gene is TRBJ1-6, the V gene TRBV7-6, with unresolved D. The CDR3 totals 13 residues. V was pared by 1 base and J by 10 bases, with 8 bases between. Germline V lookup: CDR1 SGHVS, CDR2 FNYEAQ. CDR3 nucleotide sequence: TGTGCCAGCAGCTTAGAAGCGGGATCACCCCTCCACTTT. Translation: CASSLEAGSPLHF.

This clonotype was seen repeatedly, ten times or more. V is TRBV30 and J is TRBJ1-5; TRBD1 matches 7 bases. With V trimmed by 2 bases and J by 2 bases, 6 bases remained unmatched. Germline CDR1 GTSNPN, CDR2 SVGIG (reference sequence). This CDR3 spans 15 amino acids. The CDR3 loop reads CAWSRPGTGNQPQHF. CDR3 DNA: TGTGCCTGGAGTAGACCGGGGACAGGCAATCAGCCCCAGCATTTT.

The V and J genes are TRBV28 and TRBJ2-1; no definite D call. The CDR3 totals 17 residues. V was cut by 5 bases and J by 0 bases, with 17 bases left in between. CDR1 MDHEN and CDR2 SYDVKM come from the germline V gene. The DNA for the CDR3 is TGTGCCAGCAGTGTGAGACTCACCTATAGCTCCTACAATGAGCAGTTCTTC. It yields the protein CASSVRLTYSSYNEQFF.

This clonotype was picked up many times. This chain joins TRBV11-2 and TRBJ2-2, with 8 nucleotides matching TRBD1. With 5 bases clipped from V and 8 bases from J, the junction kept 7 bases outside the gene matches. This CDR3 contains 14 residues. From germline, CDR1 is SGHAT and CDR2 FQNNGV. CDR3 coding DNA: TGTGCCAGCAGCAATCCAGGGGGCAGGGGGGAGCTGTTTTTT. The encoded protein is CASSNPGGRGELFF.

This clonotype was detected ten times or more. The J gene is TRBJ2-7, the V gene TRBV28, with D maybe TRBD1 (5 bases). Germline V gene data show CDR1 as MDHEN and CDR2 as SYDVKM. Trimming cost V 3 bases and J 6 bases, with 21 bases left between them. This CDR3 is 16 amino acids long. This CDR3 is CASSFSQGGIRGEQYF. The CDR3 bases are TGTGCCAGCAGTTTCTCTCAGGGTGGTATACGAGGCGAGCAGTACTTC. The full variable domain, in which reference TRBV28 and TRBJ2-7 provide the parts outside the CDR3, is DVKVTQSSRYLVKRTGEKVFLECVQDMDHENMFWYRQDPGLGLRLIYFSYDVKMKEKGDIPEGYSVSREKKERFSLILESASTNQTSMYLCASSFSQGGIRGEQYFGPGTRLTVT.

This clonotype appeared many times. The DNA of the CDR3 is TGTGCCAGCCTGGCGGGGGTCGACACCGGGGAGCTGTTTTTT. It is translated as CASLAGVDTGELFF. The genes are TRBV2 and TRBJ2-2; TRBD2 agrees at 7 bases. V trimming: 8 bases; J trimming: 3 bases; junction bases outside the gene matches: 6. The CDR3 length is 14 residues. Germline V CDR1 and CDR2: SNHLY, FYNNEI.

At least ten counts were recorded for this clonotype. This chain links TRBV3-1 with TRBJ1-1, with TRBD1 matching 9 bases. The CDR3 totals 15 residues. V dropped 4 bases and J dropped 3; count of bases not matched to a gene: 6. Germline V gene data show CDR1 as LGHDT and CDR2 as YNNKEL (reference sequence). In DNA, the CDR3 is TGTGCCAGCAGCCCGGGACAGGGAACGTACACTGAAGCTTTCTTT. Translating it yields CASSPGQGTYTEAFF.

A few counts support this clonotype. The chain couples TRBV5-6 to TRBJ1-6; D uncertain. Germline V gene lookup returns CDR1 SGHDT and CDR2 YYEEEE. V dropped 3 bases and J dropped 0 bases, with 10 bases sitting between them. This CDR3 contains 16 residues. CDR3: CASSWGGSSYNSPLHF. CDR3 sequence (DNA): TGTGCCAGCAGCTGGGGAGGAAGCTCCTATAATTCACCCCTCCACTTT.

This clonotype was seen many times. CDR3 region: CASSGGTGGFYGYTF. The DNA for the CDR3 is TGTGCCAGCAGTGGCGGGACAGGTGGATTCTATGGCTACACCTTC. The genes are TRBV28 and TRBJ1-2, with TRBD1 matching over 8 bases. From germline, CDR1 is MDHEN and CDR2 SYDVKM. After removal of 5 bases from V and 4 bases from J, the junction contained 9 bases not matched to a gene. This CDR3 is 15 amino acids long.

Ten or more counts support this clonotype. The chain carries TRBV20-1 and TRBJ1-1; weak D call: TRBD1 (6 bases). CDR3 length: 14 amino acids. With 1 base removed from V and 0 bases from J, the gap between germline ends came to 9 bases. The germline V gene has CDR1 DFQATT and CDR2 SNEGSKA (reference sequence). In nucleotides, the CDR3 is TGCAGTGCTAGAGCCGGGGGCGTGAACACTGAAGCTTTCTTT. As protein: CSARAGGVNTEAFF.

This rearrangement joins TRBV5-6 to TRBJ2-7; 11 bases match TRBD2. The V gene end was trimmed by 2 bases and the J gene end by 2 bases; junction bases not matched to a gene: 3. This CDR3 region has 15 residues. Germline CDR1 is SGHDT and CDR2 is YYEEEE. CDR3: CASSLSLAGAYEQYF. The CDR3 DNA reads TGTGCCAGCAGCTTATCACTAGCGGGAGCCTACGAGCAGTACTTC.

This clonotype was picked up a small number of times. The chain has TRBV24-1 and TRBJ2-3, with a weak D call TRBD1 (7 bases). CDR3 length: 16 amino acids. Germline lookup yields CDR1 KGHDR and CDR2 SFDVKD. The V end was cut by 1 base, the J end by 9 bases, with 19 bases between. The CDR3 DNA follows: TGTGCCACCAGTGATTTACATTCAGGGGGAGGAGGAACGCAGTATTTT. Its protein is CATSDLHSGGGGTQYF.

This clonotype appeared a few times. The chain carries TRBV5-1 and TRBJ1-2; 8 bases map to TRBD1. The CDR3 is made up of 15 amino acids. V gave up 0 bases and J gave up 4 bases; unmatched junction bases: 5. Germline V lookup: CDR1 SGHRS, CDR2 YFSETQ. CDR3 nucleotide sequence: TGCGCCAGCAGCTTGGTGCAGGGGGCCGGCTATGGCTACACCTTC. Protein product: CASSLVQGAGYGYTF.

This chain uses TRBV20-1 with TRBJ2-2, with D possibly being TRBD1 or TRBD2 (5 bases each). Trimming cost V 5 bases and J 5 bases, with 18 bases left between them. Germline CDR1 reads DFQATT; CDR2 reads SNEGSKA (reference sequence). CDR3 length: 15 residues. The CDR3 nucleotides read TGCAGTGCTCAAACGAGGGGTACGGGGACCGGGGAGCTGTTTTTT. It is translated as CSAQTRGTGTGELFF.